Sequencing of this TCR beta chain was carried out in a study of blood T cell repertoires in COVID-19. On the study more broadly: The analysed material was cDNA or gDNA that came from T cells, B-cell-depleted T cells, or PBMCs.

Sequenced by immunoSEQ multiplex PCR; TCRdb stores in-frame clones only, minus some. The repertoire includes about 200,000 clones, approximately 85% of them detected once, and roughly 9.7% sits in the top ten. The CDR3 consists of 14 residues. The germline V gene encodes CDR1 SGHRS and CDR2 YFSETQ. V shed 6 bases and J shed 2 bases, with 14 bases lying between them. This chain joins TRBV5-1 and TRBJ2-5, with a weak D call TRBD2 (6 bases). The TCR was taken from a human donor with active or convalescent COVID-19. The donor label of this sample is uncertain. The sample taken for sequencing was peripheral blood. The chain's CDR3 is CASTRLGGQETQYF. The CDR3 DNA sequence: TGCGCCAGCACGCGTCTCGGAGGGCAAGAGACCCAGTACTTC.